Listed here are 17 T cell receptor beta chains from one sample, sequenced in a study of blood T cell repertoires in COVID-19. This table comes from immunoSEQ multiplex PCR, and its TCRdb copy is limited to in-frame clones, with some not included. The sample lists approximately 20,000 clones; about 88% were seen once. Source material: peripheral blood. These receptors were obtained from a man in his 70s with acute or convalescent COVID-19.

This chain uses TRBV4-2 with TRBJ2-4; 9 bases line up with TRBD1. J gave up 0 bases and V 0 bases, and 15 bases lay outside the gene matches. The CDR3 runs to 21 residues. Per germline, CDR1 LGHNA and CDR2 YNFKEQ. CDR3 in DNA: TGTGCCAGCAGCCAAGATCTAGGGACAGGGACTACCTTACTAGCCAAAAACATTCAGTACTTC. Protein product: CASSQDLGTGTTLLAKNIQYF.

DNA of the CDR3: TGCGCCAGCAGCCCGGGACAGCGAGATGAAGCTTTCTTT. Translated: CASSPGQRDEAFF. The chain uses TRBV5-1 and TRBJ1-1, with TRBD1 matching over 7 bases. V gave up 4 bases and J gave up 7 bases; unmatched junction bases: 7. CDR1 SGHRS and CDR2 YFSETQ come from the germline V gene. The CDR3 is 13 amino acids. Using reference TRBV5-1 and TRBJ1-1 for the parts outside the CDR3, the full variable domain is KAGVTQTPRYLIKTRGQQVTLSCSPISGHRSVSWYQQTPGQGLQFLFEYFSETQRNKGNFPGRFSGRQFSNSRSEMNVSTLELGDSALYLCASSPGQRDEAFFGQGTRLTVV.

J is TRBJ1-1 and V is TRBV7-2; D perhaps matches TRBD1 (5 bases). The germline CDR1 and CDR2 sequences are SGHTA and FQGNSA. The CDR3 sequence is 14 residues long. V lost 8 bases and J 7 bases, leaving 20 bases between the germline ends. The CDR3 region has the DNA TGTGCCAGCTTCCGCGGCGGGGCAGCACTTGAAGCTTTCTTT. Its translation is CASFRGGAALEAFF.

The rearrangement links TRBV28 to TRBJ1-2; 8 bases are shared with TRBD1. The V segment lost 5 bases and the J segment 0 bases; nucleotides outside the gene matches: 2. CDR3 size: 14 residues. Per the germline V gene, CDR1 is MDHEN and CDR2 is SYDVKM. The CDR3 loop is CASSQGQANYGYTF. Written as DNA, the CDR3 is TGTGCCAGCAGTCAGGGACAGGCTAACTATGGCTACACCTTC.

A word on this clone: Other DNA sequences in this specimen translate into the identical CDR3. The J gene is TRBJ2-5, the V gene TRBV5-1, with TRBD2 matching 10 bases. This CDR3 is built from 14 residues. Germline V gene data show CDR1 as SGHRS and CDR2 as YFSETQ. J was trimmed by 3 bases and V by 5 bases; bases with no gene match: 4. The CDR3 coding sequence is TGCGCCAGCAGTTTCGGGACTAGCGAAGAGACCCAGTACTTC. Translated, it gives CASSFGTSEETQYF.

The gene calls are TRBV4-1 and TRBJ2-2; no clear D gene. The CDR3 is made up of 14 amino acids. The V end lost 1 base, the J end lost 6 bases, and 9 bases lay between the germline ends. Germline CDR1 and CDR2: MGHRA and YSYEKL. The CDR3 DNA follows: TGCGCCAGCAGCCAAGTCCCCCCCGCCGGGGAGCTGTTTTTT. Translating it yields CASSQVPPAGELFF.

J is TRBJ1-1 and V is TRBV10-3, with 7 bases identical to TRBD1. V lost 2 bases to trimming and J lost 5 bases; unmatched junction nucleotides: 5. Germline V gene lookup returns CDR1 ENHRY and CDR2 SYGVKD. The CDR3 runs to 14 residues. CDR3 coding DNA: TGTGCCATCAGTGAGGGCAGGGGGACGACTGAAGCTTTCTTT. Its protein is CAISEGRGTTEAFF.

CDR3: CSVDGQQNTGELFF. The DNA of the CDR3 is TGCAGCGTTGATGGACAGCAGAACACCGGGGAGCTGTTTTTT. The chain combines TRBV29-1 with TRBJ2-2; possible D gene TRBD1, 6 bases. Germline CDR1 and CDR2: SQVTM and ANQGSEA. The germline V and J ends were trimmed by 3 bases and 1 base, with 9 bases remaining between them. There are 14 residues in the CDR3.

The V call is TRBV5-1, the J call TRBJ2-1; 10 nucleotides agree with TRBD2. Germline V CDR1 and CDR2: SGHRS, YFSETQ. Trimming removed 4 bases from V and 12 bases from J; junction bases left unmatched: 16. The CDR3 length is 16 residues. In nucleotides, the CDR3 is TGCGCCAGCAGCCTCCGAGCGGGAGGGGAAGTCAGGCGGCAGTTCTTC. It encodes CASSLRAGGEVRRQFF.

V and J are TRBV7-8 and TRBJ2-7; 8 bases fit TRBD1. The trim removed 0 bases at V and 2 bases at J, leaving 9 bases unmatched. The CDR3 extends over 17 amino acids. The germline V gene encodes CDR1 SGHVS and CDR2 FQNEAQ. CDR3 sequence (DNA): TGTGCCAGCAGCTTAGCTGTCCGACAGGGGAACACCTACGAGCAGTACTTC. Protein: CASSLAVRQGNTYEQYF.

This clone was detected only once. The chain uses TRBV6-5 and TRBJ2-3; 7 positions agree with TRBD2. There are 16 residues in the CDR3. The junction had 7 bases not matched to a gene; V was cut back by 0 bases and J by 4 bases. Germline CDR1 is MNHEY and CDR2 is SVGAGI. DNA of the CDR3: TGTGCCAGCAGTTACTCCGGCGGGAGACATGCAGATACGCAGTATTTT. This sequence encodes CASSYSGGRHADTQYF.

V gene TRBV10-1 combines with J gene TRBJ2-7, with TRBD2 matching 11 bases. The ends lost 7 bases at V and 3 bases at J; junction bases unmatched: 11. Germline loops: CDR1 WNHNN, CDR2 SYGVQD (reference sequence). The CDR3 consists of 16 residues. The CDR3, as DNA: TGCGCCAGCACCCAGGCCCTAGCGGGAGGCGTCTACGAGCAGTACTTC. As protein: CASTQALAGGVYEQYF.

This sequence joins TRBV18 and TRBJ2-5, with a tentative D call TRBD2 (5 bases). Per the germline V gene, CDR1 is KGHSH and CDR2 is LQKENI. The CDR3 is made up of 13 amino acids. V was shortened by 2 bases and J by 5 bases, with 9 bases between the two germline ends. The CDR3 is CASSPRGLETQYF. The CDR3 DNA reads as TGTGCCAGCTCACCAAGAGGGTTGGAGACCCAGTACTTC.

The rearrangement links TRBV27 to TRBJ1-5; 10 bases align to TRBD1. Per germline, CDR1 MNHEY and CDR2 SMNVEV (reference sequence). This CDR3 region has 16 residues. After removal of 5 bases from V and 1 base from J, the junction contained 5 bases not matched to a gene. The CDR3 here is CASSPGTGASNQPQHF. CDR3 coding DNA: TGTGCCAGCAGTCCAGGGACAGGGGCCAGCAATCAGCCCCAGCATTTT.

This chain uses TRBV5-6 with TRBJ2-7, with 9 nucleotides matching TRBD1. Germline CDR1 SGHDT, CDR2 YYEEEE. J lost 4 bases, V lost 3 bases, and 8 bases had no gene match. The CDR3 is 15 residues long. The CDR3 DNA follows: TGTGCCAGCAGCTCCGGGACAGGGTATTCTTACGAGCAGTACTTC. Encoded protein: CASSSGTGYSYEQYF. Supplemented by reference TRBV5-6 and TRBJ2-7, the full variable domain reads DAGVTQSPTHLIKTRGQQVTLRCSPKSGHDTVSWYQQALGQGPQFIFQYYEEEERQRGNFPDRFSGHQFPNYSSELNVNALLLGDSALYLCASSSGTGYSYEQYFGPGTRLTVT.

This chain links TRBV5-6 with TRBJ2-3; 7 bases agree with TRBD1. CDR1 is SGHDT, CDR2 YYEEEE, per germline. The V segment lost 6 bases and the J segment 3 bases; nucleotides outside the gene matches: 7. CDR3 size: 14 residues. CDR3 protein: CASIIGTVTDTQYF. CDR3 sequence (DNA): TGTGCCAGCATCATCGGGACAGTTACAGATACGCAGTATTTT.

The chain is built from TRBV7-2 and TRBJ2-1; 13 nucleotides line up with TRBD2. CDR1 SGHTA and CDR2 FQGNSA come from the germline V gene. The CDR3 has 15 residues. The junction had 5 bases not matched to a gene; V was cut back by 3 bases and J by 9 bases. DNA for the CDR3: TGTGCCAGCAGCTTCCGGACTAGCGGGAGCCCTGAGCAGTTCTTC. This sequence encodes CASSFRTSGSPEQFF.